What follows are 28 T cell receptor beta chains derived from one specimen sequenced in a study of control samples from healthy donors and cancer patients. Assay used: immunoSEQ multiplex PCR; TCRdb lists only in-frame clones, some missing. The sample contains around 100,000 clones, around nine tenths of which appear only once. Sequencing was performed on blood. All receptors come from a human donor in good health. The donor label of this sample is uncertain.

CDR3 sequence: CASTASRGAQYYEQYV. CDR3 in DNA: TGTGCCAGCACCGCTAGCAGGGGGGCTCAGTACTACGAGCAGTACGTC. This chain links TRBV11-3 with TRBJ2-7; D is possibly TRBD1 (7 bases). The length of the CDR3 is 16 residues. Per the germline V gene, CDR1 is SGHNT and CDR2 is YENEEA. V was pared by 7 bases and J by 3 bases, with 22 bases between.

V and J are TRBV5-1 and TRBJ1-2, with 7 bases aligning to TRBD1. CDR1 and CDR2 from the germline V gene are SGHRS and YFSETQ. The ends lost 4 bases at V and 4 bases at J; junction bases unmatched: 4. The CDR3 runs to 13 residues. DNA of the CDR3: TGCGCCAGCAGCACACAGGGGATCTATGGCTACACCTTC. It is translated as CASSTQGIYGYTF.

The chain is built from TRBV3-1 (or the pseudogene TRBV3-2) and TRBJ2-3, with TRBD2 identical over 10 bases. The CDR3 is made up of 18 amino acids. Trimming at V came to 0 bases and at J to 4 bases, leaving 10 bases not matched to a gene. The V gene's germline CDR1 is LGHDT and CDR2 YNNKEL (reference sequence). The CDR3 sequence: CASSQDSPSGGRADTQYF. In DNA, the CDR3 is TGTGCCAGCAGCCAAGATTCCCCTAGCGGGGGACGTGCAGATACGCAGTATTTT.

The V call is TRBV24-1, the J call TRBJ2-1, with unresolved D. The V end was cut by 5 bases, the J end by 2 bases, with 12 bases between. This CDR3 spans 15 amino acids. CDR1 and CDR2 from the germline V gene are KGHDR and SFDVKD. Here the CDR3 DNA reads TGTGCCACCAGTGCCCCCGTGGGTACCTACAATGAGCAGTTCTTC. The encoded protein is CATSAPVGTYNEQFF.

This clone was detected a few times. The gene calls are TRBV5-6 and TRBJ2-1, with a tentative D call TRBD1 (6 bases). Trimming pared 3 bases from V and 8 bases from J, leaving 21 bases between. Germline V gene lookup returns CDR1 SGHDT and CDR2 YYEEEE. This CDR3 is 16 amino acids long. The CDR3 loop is CASSSTLNRDRDEQFF. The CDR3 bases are TGTGCCAGCAGCTCAACCCTAAACAGGGATAGGGATGAGCAGTTCTTC.

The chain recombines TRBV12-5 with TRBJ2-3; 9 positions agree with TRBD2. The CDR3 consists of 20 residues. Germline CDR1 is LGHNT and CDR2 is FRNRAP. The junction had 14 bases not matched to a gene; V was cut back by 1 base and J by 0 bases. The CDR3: CASGLGRGLANPSSTDTQYF. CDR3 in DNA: TGTGCTAGTGGTTTGGGACGGGGACTAGCAAATCCTTCTAGCACAGATACGCAGTATTTT. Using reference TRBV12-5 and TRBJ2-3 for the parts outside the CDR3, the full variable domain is DARVTQTPRHKVTEMGQEVTMRCQPILGHNTVFWYRQTMMQGLELLAYFRNRAPLDDSGMPKDRFSAEMPDATLATLKIQPSEPRDSAVYFCASGLGRGLANPSSTDTQYFGPGTRLTVL.

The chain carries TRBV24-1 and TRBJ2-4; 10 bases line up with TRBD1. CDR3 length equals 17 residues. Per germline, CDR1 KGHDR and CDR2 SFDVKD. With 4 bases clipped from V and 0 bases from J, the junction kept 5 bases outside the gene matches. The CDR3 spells CATSDGQGGLAKNIQYF. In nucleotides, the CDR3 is TGTGCCACCAGTGACGGACAGGGGGGACTAGCCAAAAACATTCAGTACTTC.

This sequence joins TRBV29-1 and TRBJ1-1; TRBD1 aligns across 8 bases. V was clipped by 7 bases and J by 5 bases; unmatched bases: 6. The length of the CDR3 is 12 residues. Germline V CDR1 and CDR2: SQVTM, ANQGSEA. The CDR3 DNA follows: TGCAGCGGGAACAGGGGGGGGACTGAAGCTTTCTTT. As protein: CSGNRGGTEAFF. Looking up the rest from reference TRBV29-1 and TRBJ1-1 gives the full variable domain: SAVISQKPSRDICQRGTSLTIQCQVDSQVTMMFWYRQQPGQSLTLIATANQGSEATYESGFVIDKFPISRPNLTFSTLTVSNMSPEDSSIYLCSGNRGGTEAFFGQGTRLTVV.

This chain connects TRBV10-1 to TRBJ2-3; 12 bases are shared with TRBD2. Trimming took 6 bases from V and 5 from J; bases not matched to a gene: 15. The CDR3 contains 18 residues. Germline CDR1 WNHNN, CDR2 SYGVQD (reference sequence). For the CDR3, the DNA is TGCGCCAGCAGCCGTCGGACACTAGCGGGGGGCAGGGTAGATACGCAGTATTTT. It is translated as CASSRRTLAGGRVDTQYF.

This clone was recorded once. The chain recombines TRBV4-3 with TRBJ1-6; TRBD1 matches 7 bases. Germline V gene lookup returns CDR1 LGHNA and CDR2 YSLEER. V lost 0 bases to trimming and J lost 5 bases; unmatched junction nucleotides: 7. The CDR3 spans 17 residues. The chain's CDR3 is CASSQELDRPDNSPLHF. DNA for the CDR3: TGCGCCAGCAGCCAAGAACTGGACAGGCCCGATAATTCACCCCTCCACTTT.

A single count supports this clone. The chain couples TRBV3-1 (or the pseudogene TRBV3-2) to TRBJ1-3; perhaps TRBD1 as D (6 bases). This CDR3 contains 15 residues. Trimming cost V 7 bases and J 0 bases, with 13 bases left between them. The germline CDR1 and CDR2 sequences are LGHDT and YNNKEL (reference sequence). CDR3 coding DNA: TGTGCCAGCACCCCGGACAGACCCTCTGGAAACACCATATATTTT. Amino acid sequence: CASTPDRPSGNTIYF.

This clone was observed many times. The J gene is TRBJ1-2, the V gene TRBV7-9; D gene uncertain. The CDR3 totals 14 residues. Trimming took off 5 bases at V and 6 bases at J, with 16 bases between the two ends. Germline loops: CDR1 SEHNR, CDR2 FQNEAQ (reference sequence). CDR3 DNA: TGTGCCAGCAGCCCCCCGGCGGCGGACGATGGCTACACCTTC. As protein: CASSPPAADDGYTF.

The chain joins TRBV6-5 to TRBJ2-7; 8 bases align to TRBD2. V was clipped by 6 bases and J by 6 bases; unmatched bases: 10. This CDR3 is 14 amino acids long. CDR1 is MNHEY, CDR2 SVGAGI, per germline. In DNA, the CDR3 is TGTGCCAGCAGCAAGGTTGCGGGGGGAGCCGAGCAGTACGTC. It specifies CASSKVAGGAEQYV.

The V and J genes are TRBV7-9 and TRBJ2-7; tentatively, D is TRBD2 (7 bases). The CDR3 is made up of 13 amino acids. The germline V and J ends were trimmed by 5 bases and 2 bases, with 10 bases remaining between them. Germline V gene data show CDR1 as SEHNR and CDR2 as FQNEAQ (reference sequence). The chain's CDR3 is CASSPGGAYEQYV. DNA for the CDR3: TGTGCCAGCAGCCCGGGGGGCGCCTACGAGCAGTACGTC.

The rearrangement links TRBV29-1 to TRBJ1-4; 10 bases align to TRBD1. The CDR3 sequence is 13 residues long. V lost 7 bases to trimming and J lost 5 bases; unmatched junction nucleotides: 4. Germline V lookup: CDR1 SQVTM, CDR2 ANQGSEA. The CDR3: CSARTGGNEKLFF. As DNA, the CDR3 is TGCAGCGCTCGGACAGGGGGGAATGAAAAACTGTTTTTT.

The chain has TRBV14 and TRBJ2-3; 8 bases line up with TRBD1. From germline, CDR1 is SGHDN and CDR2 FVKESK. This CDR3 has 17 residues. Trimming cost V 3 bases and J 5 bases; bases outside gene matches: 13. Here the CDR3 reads CASSQGGWQGARDTQYF. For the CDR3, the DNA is TGTGCCAGCAGCCAGGGGGGATGGCAGGGGGCCAGAGATACGCAGTATTTT.

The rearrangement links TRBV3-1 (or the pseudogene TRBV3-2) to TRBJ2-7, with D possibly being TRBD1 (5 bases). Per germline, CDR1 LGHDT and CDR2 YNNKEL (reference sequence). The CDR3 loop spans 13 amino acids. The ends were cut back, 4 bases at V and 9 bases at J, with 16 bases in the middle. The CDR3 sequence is CASSPRQGLRQYF. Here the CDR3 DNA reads TGTGCCAGCAGCCCCCGGCAGGGATTAAGGCAGTACTTC.

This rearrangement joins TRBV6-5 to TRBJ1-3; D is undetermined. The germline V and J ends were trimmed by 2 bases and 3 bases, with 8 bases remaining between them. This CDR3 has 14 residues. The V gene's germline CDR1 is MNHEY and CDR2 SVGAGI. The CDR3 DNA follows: TGTGCCAGCAGTTACCCCGACGGTGGAAACACCATATATTTT. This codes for CASSYPDGGNTIYF.

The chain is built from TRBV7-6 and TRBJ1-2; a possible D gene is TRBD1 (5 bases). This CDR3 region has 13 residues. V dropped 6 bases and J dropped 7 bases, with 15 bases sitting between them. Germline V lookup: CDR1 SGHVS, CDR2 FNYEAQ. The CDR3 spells CASRWGEGFGYTF. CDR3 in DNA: TGTGCCAGCAGATGGGGGGAAGGGTTTGGCTACACCTTC.

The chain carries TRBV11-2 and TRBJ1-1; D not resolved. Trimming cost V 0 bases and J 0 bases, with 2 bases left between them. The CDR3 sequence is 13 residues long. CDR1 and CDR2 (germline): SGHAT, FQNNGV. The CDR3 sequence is CASSLDVNTEAFF. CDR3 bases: TGTGCCAGCAGCTTAGACGTGAACACTGAAGCTTTCTTT.

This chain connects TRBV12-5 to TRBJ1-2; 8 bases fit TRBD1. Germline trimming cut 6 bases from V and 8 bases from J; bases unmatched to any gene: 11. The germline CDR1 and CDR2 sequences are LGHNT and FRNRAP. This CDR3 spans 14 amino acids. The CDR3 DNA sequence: TGTGCTAGTGGGGCACAGGGGGGCCTGGGGGGCTACACCTTC. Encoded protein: CASGAQGGLGGYTF.

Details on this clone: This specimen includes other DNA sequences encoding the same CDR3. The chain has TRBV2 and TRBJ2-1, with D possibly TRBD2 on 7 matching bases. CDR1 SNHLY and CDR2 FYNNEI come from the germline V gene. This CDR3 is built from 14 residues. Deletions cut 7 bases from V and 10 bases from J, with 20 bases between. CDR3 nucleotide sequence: TGTGCCAGCAAGGGGAGTGCGGGGGCGGGGGAGCAGTTCTTC. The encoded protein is CASKGSAGAGEQFF.

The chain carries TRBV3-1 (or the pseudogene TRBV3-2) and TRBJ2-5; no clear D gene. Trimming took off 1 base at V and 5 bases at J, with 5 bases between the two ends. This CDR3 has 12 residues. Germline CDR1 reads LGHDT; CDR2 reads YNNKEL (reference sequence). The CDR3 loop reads CASSQGPETQYF. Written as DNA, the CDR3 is TGTGCCAGCAGCCAAGGGCCGGAGACCCAGTACTTC.

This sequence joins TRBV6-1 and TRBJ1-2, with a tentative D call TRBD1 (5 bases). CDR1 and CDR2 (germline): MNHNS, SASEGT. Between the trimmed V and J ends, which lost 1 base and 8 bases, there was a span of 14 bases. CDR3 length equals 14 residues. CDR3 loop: CASSEEGQGVGYTF. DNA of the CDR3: TGTGCCAGCAGTGAAGAGGGTCAGGGCGTGGGCTACACCTTC.

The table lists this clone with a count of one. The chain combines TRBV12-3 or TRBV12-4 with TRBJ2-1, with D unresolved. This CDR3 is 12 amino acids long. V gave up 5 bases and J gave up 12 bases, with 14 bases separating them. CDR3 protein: CASSGSQPRQFF. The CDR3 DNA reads TGTGCCAGCAGTGGAAGCCAGCCGCGGCAGTTCTTC.

CDR3 in amino acids: CASSSHDGNYGYTF. The DNA for the CDR3 is TGTGCCAGCAGCTCCCACGACGGGAACTATGGCTACACCTTC. The V gene is TRBV7-9, the J gene TRBJ1-2; D uncertain. In germline, CDR1 is SEHNR, CDR2 FQNEAQ (reference sequence). The CDR3 has 14 residues. Deletions cut 4 bases from V and 2 bases from J, with 11 bases between.

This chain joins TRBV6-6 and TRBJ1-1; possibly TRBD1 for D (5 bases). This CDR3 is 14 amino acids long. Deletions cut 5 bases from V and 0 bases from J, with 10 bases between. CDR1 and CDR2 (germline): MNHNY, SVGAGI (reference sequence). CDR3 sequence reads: CASSHQGMNTEAFF. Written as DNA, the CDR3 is TGTGCCAGCAGTCACCAGGGCATGAACACTGAAGCTTTCTTT.

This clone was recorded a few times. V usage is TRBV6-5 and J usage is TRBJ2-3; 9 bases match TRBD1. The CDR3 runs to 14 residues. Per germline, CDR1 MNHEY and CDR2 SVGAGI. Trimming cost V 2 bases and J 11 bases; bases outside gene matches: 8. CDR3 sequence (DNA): TGTGCCAGCAGTTACACCGGGACAGGGTATATGCAGTATTTT. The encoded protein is CASSYTGTGYMQYF.